This T cell receptor (beta chain) was observed in a study of control samples from healthy donors and cancer patients (dated by TCRdb to about 2020). For this chain, trimming is 7 bases at the V end and 4 bases at the J end, and the number of junction bases without a gene match is 6. CDR1 and CDR2 were assigned from the germline V gene (reference sequence) as LNHDA and SQIVND. The CDR3, from cysteine to phenylalanine, totals 13 residues. The only DNA kept is the CDR3, 39 bases in frame from the first base. This clone was counted only a few times. No antigen is known for it. Base qualities are not at hand, and no much larger clone is one base apart. The method behind the library was the immunoSEQ multiplex PCR assay. As stored in TCRdb, this immuneACCESS dataset retains in-frame rearrangements with V and J assigned. A fraction of the clones does not appear; measured against another copy, unresolved V genes explain less than half of the discrepancy, and the remainder lacks a known reason. Counted in this sample were roughly 180,000 clones; approximately 94% of them appeared once. The ten largest clones take up 1.3% of the sample.

The rearranged segments are TRBV19 and TRBJ1-2, with 7 middle bases fitting TRBD1. Sequencing was done on a sample of blood. The sequence came from a woman aged 18-29 years in good health. The DNA reads TGTGCCAGTATTGGGGACAGTGGCTATGGCTACACCTTC. It codes for CASIGDSGYGYTF.